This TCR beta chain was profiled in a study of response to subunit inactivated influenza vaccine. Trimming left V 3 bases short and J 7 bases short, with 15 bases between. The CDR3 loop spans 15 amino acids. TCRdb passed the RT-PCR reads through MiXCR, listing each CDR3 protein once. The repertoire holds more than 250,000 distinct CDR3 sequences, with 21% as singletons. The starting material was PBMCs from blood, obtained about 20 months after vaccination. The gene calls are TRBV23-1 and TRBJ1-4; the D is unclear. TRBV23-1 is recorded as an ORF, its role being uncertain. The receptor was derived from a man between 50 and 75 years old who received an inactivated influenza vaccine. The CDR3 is CASSHHNQTSEKLFF. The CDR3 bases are TGCGCCAGCAGTCACCACAACCAAACCTCTGAAAAACTGTTTTTT.